A single T cell receptor (beta chain) is shown here with its context. These data originate in a study of blood T cell repertoires in COVID-19. Profiled with immunoSEQ multiplex PCR; TCRdb holds only in-frame clones, not every one. The sample contains over 60,000 clones, more than 80% of which appear only once. This CDR3 has 16 residues. Germline V gene sequence: CDR1 SGHTA, CDR2 FQGNSA. The V end lost 1 base, the J end lost 4 bases, and 14 bases lay between the germline ends. Material for sequencing was peripheral blood. The TCR comes from a woman of 80 years or more with active COVID-19. The chain combines TRBV7-2 with TRBJ2-1; maybe TRBD1 (5 bases). CDR3: CASSLDFVGRYNEQFF. CDR3 coding DNA: TGTGCCAGCAGCTTAGATTTTGTGGGGCGGTACAATGAGCAGTTCTTC.